The 31 T cell receptor beta chains below all came from one sample that was sequenced in a study of cytomegalovirus exposure and HLA in healthy donors. Primers included in the PCR were 60 Vbeta and 13 Jbeta primers. Sequenced by immunoSEQ multiplex PCR; TCRdb stores in-frame clones only, minus some. The sample data list under 90,000 clones. The sequenced sample consisted of PBMCs. The receptor set was obtained from a man aged 50 to 59 in good health and CMV-seropositive.

This chain uses TRBV6-5 with TRBJ1-6, with 7 bases lining up with TRBD1. The CDR3 sequence is 16 residues long. V shed 2 bases and J 7 bases; nucleotides not matched to a gene: 8. Germline-derived CDR1 and CDR2 are MNHEY and SVGAGI. CDR3 protein: CASSYATGAVNSPLHF. CDR3 coding DNA: TGTGCCAGCAGTTACGCCACAGGGGCTGTCAATTCACCCCTCCACTTT.

The genes are TRBV11-3 and TRBJ2-3; 8 bases map to TRBD2. The junction had 5 bases not matched to a gene; V was cut back by 2 bases and J by 1 base. Germline assignment: CDR1 SGHNT and CDR2 YENEEA. The CDR3 is 16 amino acids. The CDR3 bases are TGTGCCAGCAGCTTATTCGGAGCGGGAGGCACAGATACGCAGTATTTT. It yields the protein CASSLFGAGGTDTQYF.

V is TRBV27 and J is TRBJ1-2; possible D gene TRBD1, 6 bases. Germline V gene data show CDR1 as MNHEY and CDR2 as SMNVEV (reference sequence). Between the trimmed V and J ends, which lost 1 base and 8 bases, there was a span of 17 bases. The CDR3 is made up of 15 amino acids. The CDR3 DNA follows: TGTGCCAGCAGTTTATACCCGGGACACTCGACGGGCTACACCTTC. Amino acids: CASSLYPGHSTGYTF.

This sequence joins TRBV10-3 and TRBJ2-2, with 9 bases identical to TRBD2. The V segment lost 4 bases and the J segment 0 bases; nucleotides outside the gene matches: 3. CDR3 size: 16 residues. CDR1 is ENHRY and CDR2 is SYGVKD in the germline V gene. Here the CDR3 DNA reads TGTGCCATCAGTGGTGCGGGAGGGACGAACACCGGGGAGCTGTTTTTT. Translating gives CAISGAGGTNTGELFF.

This chain links TRBV29-1 with TRBJ2-1, with 12 nucleotides matching TRBD2. V lost 6 bases to trimming and J lost 8 bases; unmatched junction nucleotides: 5. The CDR3 consists of 13 residues. Germline lookup yields CDR1 SQVTM and CDR2 ANQGSEA. Here the CDR3 reads CSVGLAGLDEQFF. The CDR3 bases are TGCAGCGTAGGACTAGCGGGACTGGATGAGCAGTTCTTC.

The chain combines TRBV7-8 with TRBJ1-2, with TRBD1 matching over 9 bases. Germline V lookup: CDR1 SGHVS, CDR2 FQNEAQ. This CDR3 has 14 amino acids. V dropped 4 bases and J dropped 8; count of bases not matched to a gene: 8. The CDR3 coding sequence is TGTGCCAGCAGCTCCGGACAGGGGTTGATAGGCTACACCTTC. It yields the protein CASSSGQGLIGYTF.

CDR3 sequence: CAWTLSKGWAGELFF. In DNA, the CDR3 is TGTGCCTGGACCTTATCCAAGGGGTGGGCCGGGGAGCTGTTTTTT. This chain links TRBV30 with TRBJ2-2; D might be TRBD1 (5 bases). CDR1 and CDR2 (germline): GTSNPN, SVGIG (reference sequence). The germline V and J ends were trimmed by 4 bases and 6 bases, with 18 bases remaining between them. The CDR3 is 15 residues long.

The chain is built from TRBV6-6 and TRBJ2-7, with TRBD1 matching 9 bases. CDR3 length equals 13 residues. The germline V gene has CDR1 MNHNY and CDR2 SVGAGI (reference sequence). The CDR3 DNA is TGTGCTACGCAAAGGGACAGGGTACTCGAGCAGTACTTC. Translated: CATQRDRVLEQYF.

The chain is built from TRBV4-2 and TRBJ2-7, with 8 bases lining up with TRBD2. The CDR3 consists of 15 residues. CDR1 and CDR2 from the germline V gene are LGHNA and YNFKEQ. Trimming cost V 0 bases and J 4 bases; bases outside gene matches: 5. CDR3 sequence: CASSQDRSGSYEQYF. The DNA of the CDR3 is TGTGCCAGCAGCCAAGATCGCAGCGGGAGTTACGAGCAGTACTTC.

The chain recombines TRBV29-1 with TRBJ2-1; D is perhaps TRBD2 (5 bases). The length of the CDR3 is 15 residues. The V and J ends lost 8 bases and 9 bases respectively, with 26 bases between them. Germline V CDR1 and CDR2: SQVTM, ANQGSEA. Here the CDR3 DNA reads TGCAGCTTCCAATCGGGGAACCGAATCGGCGGTGAGCAGTTCTTC. Protein sequence: CSFQSGNRIGGEQFF.

V is TRBV19 and J is TRBJ2-3; 8 bases line up with TRBD1. Germline lookup yields CDR1 LNHDA and CDR2 SQIVND (reference sequence). The CDR3 is 16 residues long. V lost 5 bases and J lost 1; bases outside the gene matches: 8. CDR3 in amino acids: CASSLKTGAGTDTQYF. CDR3 in DNA: TGTGCCAGTAGTCTCAAGACAGGGGCGGGCACAGATACGCAGTATTTT.

The chain combines TRBV6-5 with TRBJ2-7, with 11 bases that match TRBD2. The V and J ends lost 5 bases and 6 bases, in that order; junction bases with no gene match: 3. Germline V gene lookup returns CDR1 MNHEY and CDR2 SVGAGI. This CDR3 is built from 13 residues. CDR3 protein: CASSLAGGSEQYV. The CDR3, as DNA: TGTGCCAGCAGTCTAGCGGGAGGTAGCGAGCAGTACGTC.

V usage is TRBV6-4 and J usage is TRBJ1-1; D unclear. This CDR3 is 13 amino acids long. Looked up from germline, CDR1 is MRHNA and CDR2 is SNTAGT. Trimming cost V 5 bases and J 1 base, with 8 bases left between them. The CDR3 loop reads CASSKFRNTEAFF. The CDR3 DNA reads as TGTGCCAGCAGTAAATTCAGGAACACTGAAGCTTTCTTT.

The CDR3 spells CASSYDPTGTQPQHF. The CDR3 DNA reads as TGTGCCAGCAGTTACGACCCCACAGGGACTCAGCCCCAGCATTTT. V usage is TRBV6-5 and J usage is TRBJ1-5, with D maybe TRBD1 (6 bases). The germline gives CDR1 MNHEY, CDR2 SVGAGI. The ends were cut back, 2 bases at V and 6 bases at J, with 14 bases in the middle. This CDR3 is 15 amino acids long.

This chain joins TRBV7-9 and TRBJ2-1; a possible D gene is TRBD1 (7 bases). Germline V gives CDR1 SEHNR, CDR2 FQNEAQ (reference sequence). The CDR3 is 15 residues long. V was pared by 3 bases and J by 3 bases, with 12 bases between. The CDR3 DNA sequence: TGTGCCAGCAGCTTGAGACAGGGACTCTACAATGAGCAGTTCTTC. It is translated as CASSLRQGLYNEQFF.

The chain couples TRBV7-2 to TRBJ2-7, with 9 bases that match TRBD2. V lost 5 bases, J lost 7 bases, and 21 bases stayed unmatched. The CDR3 is 18 residues long. Germline V gene sequence: CDR1 SGHTA, CDR2 FQGNSA. The CDR3 DNA is TGTGCCAGCAGCGTAACCGCCTGGGGACTAGCCGACGAGCGGGAGCAGTACGTC. Its translation: CASSVTAWGLADEREQYV.

The chain carries TRBV5-1 and TRBJ2-3; D might be TRBD2 (5 bases). The germline CDR1 and CDR2 sequences are SGHRS and YFSETQ. V was cut by 1 base and J by 5 bases, with 17 bases left in between. The CDR3 is made up of 16 amino acids. This CDR3 reads CASSLTRTPAKDTQYF. DNA for the CDR3: TGCGCCAGCAGCTTGACTAGAACCCCCGCCAAAGATACGCAGTATTTT. Full variable domain (outside the CDR3, taken from reference TRBV5-1 and TRBJ2-3): KAGVTQTPRYLIKTRGQQVTLSCSPISGHRSVSWYQQTPGQGLQFLFEYFSETQRNKGNFPGRFSGRQFSNSRSEMNVSTLELGDSALYLCASSLTRTPAKDTQYFGPGTRLTVL.

The chain uses TRBV7-2 and TRBJ2-7; D perhaps matches TRBD2 (6 bases). CDR1 is SGHTA and CDR2 is FQGNSA in the germline V gene. V dropped 5 bases and J dropped 2 bases, with 19 bases sitting between them. The CDR3 has 16 amino acids. The CDR3 protein is CASSRRGVGVAYEQYF. CDR3 DNA sequence: TGTGCCAGCAGCCGGAGGGGAGTCGGGGTCGCCTACGAGCAGTACTTC.

The chain recombines TRBV29-1 with TRBJ2-1, with D possibly TRBD2 on 7 matching bases. This CDR3 comprises 15 residues. Germline V CDR1 and CDR2: SQVTM, ANQGSEA. The ends were cut back, 6 bases at V and 8 bases at J, with 23 bases in the middle. As DNA, the CDR3 is TGCAGCGTGCCTTGGGCTAGCGGAGAGGGGGATGAGCAGTTCTTC. Its translation is CSVPWASGEGDEQFF.

The J gene is TRBJ2-1, the V gene TRBV28, with no clear D. There are 11 residues in the CDR3. V was shortened by 5 bases and J by 8 bases, with 7 bases between the two germline ends. CDR1 is MDHEN and CDR2 is SYDVKM in the germline V gene. This chain's CDR3 is CASSLRDEQFF. The CDR3 DNA sequence: TGTGCCAGCAGTCTTAGAGATGAGCAGTTCTTC.

This chain links TRBV5-1 with TRBJ2-5; a possible D gene is TRBD1 (5 bases). Looked up from germline, CDR1 is SGHRS and CDR2 is YFSETQ. V dropped 0 bases and J dropped 4 bases, with 7 bases sitting between them. The CDR3 has 13 amino acids. The CDR3 sequence is CASSLDRLETQYF. CDR3 DNA: TGCGCCAGCAGCTTGGACAGGCTAGAGACCCAGTACTTC. The variable domain in full, completed from reference TRBV5-1 and TRBJ2-5, reads KAGVTQTPRYLIKTRGQQVTLSCSPISGHRSVSWYQQTPGQGLQFLFEYFSETQRNKGNFPGRFSGRQFSNSRSEMNVSTLELGDSALYLCASSLDRLETQYFGPGTRLLVL.

The V gene is TRBV7-9, the J gene TRBJ1-1, with unresolved D. Germline V gene data show CDR1 as SEHNR and CDR2 as FQNEAQ (reference sequence). The CDR3 totals 16 residues. V dropped 8 bases and J dropped 2 bases, with 21 bases sitting between them. The DNA for the CDR3 is TGTGCCAGCGGGAGGGCGGCCCTAGGCCCAAACACTGAAGCTTTCTTT. It translates to CASGRAALGPNTEAFF.

V gene TRBV18 combines with J gene TRBJ2-7; possibly TRBD2 for D (6 bases). The V end was cut by 6 bases, the J end by 4 bases, with 16 bases between. The CDR3 loop spans 14 amino acids. Germline CDR1 KGHSH, CDR2 LQKENI. The CDR3 DNA sequence: TGTGCCAGCTCCGGGGCCGACGGGGGATACGAGCAGTACGTC. This gives the protein CASSGADGGYEQYV.

V usage is TRBV2 and J usage is TRBJ1-5; TRBD1 matches 11 bases. Trimming cost V 7 bases and J 2 bases; bases outside gene matches: 4. The CDR3 spans 15 residues. CDR1 and CDR2 from the germline V gene are SNHLY and FYNNEI. The chain's CDR3 is CASTGTGGGNQPQHF. The CDR3 nucleotides read TGTGCCAGCACCGGGACAGGGGGAGGCAATCAGCCCCAGCATTTT.

The CDR3 nucleotides are TGTGCCACCAGAGATAGCGGGAGCGATACGCAGTATTTT. Translation gives CATRDSGSDTQYF. This sequence joins TRBV15 and TRBJ2-3; 9 bases fit TRBD2. This CDR3 contains 13 residues. J gave up 6 bases and V 6 bases, and 4 bases lay outside the gene matches. Germline lookup yields CDR1 LNHNV and CDR2 YYDKDF (reference sequence).

The chain is built from TRBV4-2 and TRBJ1-5, with 8 positions matching TRBD1. There are 18 residues in the CDR3. V trimming: 0 bases; J trimming: 2 bases; junction bases outside the gene matches: 9. Germline lookup yields CDR1 LGHNA and CDR2 YNFKEQ. For the CDR3, the DNA is TGTGCCAGCAGCCAAGATCCGAACACAGGGGGAGGCAATCAGCCCCAGCATTTT. Protein sequence: CASSQDPNTGGGNQPQHF.

The rearrangement joins TRBV4-3 to TRBJ1-2; TRBD1 matches 10 bases. Germline CDR1 and CDR2: LGHNA and YSLEER. CDR3 size: 16 residues. V gave up 4 bases and J gave up 2 bases; unmatched junction bases: 7. The CDR3 region is CASSRGTGERNYGYTF. CDR3 in DNA: TGCGCCAGCAGCCGAGGGACAGGGGAAAGGAACTATGGCTACACCTTC.

The chain couples TRBV13 to TRBJ2-5, with TRBD1 identical over 7 bases. The junction had 5 bases not matched to a gene; V was cut back by 5 bases and J by 5 bases. CDR3 size: 13 residues. Germline values: CDR1 PRHDT, CDR2 FYEKMQ (reference sequence). The CDR3 region has the DNA TGTGCCAGCAGCACACAGGGGATTGAGACCCAGTACTTC. Encoded protein: CASSTQGIETQYF.

The CDR3 loop is CASSPSRGAGWLEQYF. CDR3 nucleotide sequence: TGTGCCAGCAGCCCCTCGAGAGGGGCGGGATGGCTCGAGCAGTACTTC. The genes are TRBV7-2 and TRBJ2-7; possibly TRBD2 for D (6 bases). CDR1 and CDR2 from the germline V gene are SGHTA and FQGNSA. Trimming took off 5 bases at V and 6 bases at J, with 23 bases between the two ends. The CDR3 covers 16 residues. The full variable domain, rest sourced from reference TRBV7-2 and TRBJ2-7, is GAGVSQSPSNKVTEKGKDVELRCDPISGHTALYWYRQSLGQGLEFLIYFQGNSAPDKSGLPSDRFSAERTGGSVSTLTIQRTQQEDSAVYLCASSPSRGAGWLEQYFGPGTRLTVT.

This chain's CDR3 is CASSPFATNEKLFF. DNA for the CDR3: TGTGCCAGCAGCCCTTTTGCAACTAATGAAAAACTGTTTTTT. The V and J genes are TRBV9 and TRBJ1-4, with no clear D. The CDR3 is 14 residues long. Germline CDR1 reads SGDLS; CDR2 reads YYNGEE. The germline V and J ends were trimmed by 4 bases and 0 bases, with 7 bases remaining between them.

The chain couples TRBV28 to TRBJ2-2, with TRBD1 matching 9 bases. V lost 7 bases and J lost 6; bases outside the gene matches: 9. The CDR3 runs to 15 residues. Germline V CDR1 and CDR2: MDHEN, SYDVKM. Written as DNA, the CDR3 is TGTGCCAGCAATGCCGGGACAGGGAGCCCCGGGGAGCTGTTTTTT. Translated: CASNAGTGSPGELFF.